The clone carrying this T cell receptor beta chain was counted many times. These data belong to a study of neurological immune-mediated disorders. The CDR3 is 16 residues long. CDR1 is LNHNV, CDR2 YYDKDF, per germline (reference sequence). V was clipped by 0 bases and J by 5 bases; unmatched bases: 5. 5'RACE with 10-nucleotide random UMIs generated the cDNA. TCRdb analysed the 5' RACE reads with MiXCR anew, one entry per CDR3 protein. This table holds some 60,000 distinct CDR3 sequences, around 4.7% found once. Input material: PBMCs. The chain has TRBV15 and TRBJ2-5; TRBD1 aligns across 11 bases. This TCR was recovered from a woman aged 50 to 60 with multiple sclerosis. The CDR3 here is CATSRDRDRGYETQYF. The CDR3, as DNA: TGTGCCACCAGCAGAGATCGGGACAGGGGGTACGAGACCCAGTACTTC. The whole variable domain, remainder taken from reference TRBV15 and TRBJ2-5, is DAMVIQNPRYQVTQFGKPVTLSCSQTLNHNVMYWYQQKSSQAPKLLFHYYDKDFNNEADTPDNFQSRRPNTSFCFLDIRSPGLGDTAMYLCATSRDRDRGYETQYFGPGTRLLVL.